One T cell receptor beta chain is described in this entry. With 6 bases clipped from V and 9 bases from J, the junction kept 8 bases outside the gene matches. CDR3 size: 14 residues. CDR1 is SNHLY, CDR2 FYNNEI, per germline. The sample belongs to a study of control samples from healthy donors and cancer patients. Clones were read by immunoSEQ multiplex PCR, and TCRdb kept only the in-frame ones, dropping some. Of about 100,000 clones in the sample, approximately 80% are singletons; the top ten hold around a fifth. The chain carries TRBV2 and TRBJ1-6; TRBD1 matches at 7 bases. Source material: blood. The TCR comes from a man aged 25-45 years in good health. The CDR3 DNA follows: TGTGCCAGCAGAGGTTCGACAGGGCCTTCACCCCTCCACTTT. As protein: CASRGSTGPSPLHF.